This passage covers 5 T cell receptor beta chains from one sample sequenced in a study of graft-versus-host responses after intestinal transplantation. From the graft tissue, intraepithelial and lamina propria lymphocytes were released through processing. Some clones are missing from TCRdb's copy, which holds only in-frame ones; the method was immunoSEQ multiplex PCR. Among about 17,000 clones, around 79% were seen once, and the ten largest hold 7.8%. The source material was ileum tissue, sampled approximately 450 days after intestinal transplant. These receptor sequences come from a human patient who received an intestinal transplant, so some T cells may come from the graft donor.

This clone was seen only a few times. This chain joins TRBV19 and TRBJ1-1; D is unresolved. In germline, CDR1 is LNHDA, CDR2 SQIVND (reference sequence). The CDR3 loop spans 13 amino acids. V was pared by 3 bases and J by 2 bases, with 7 bases between. This chain's CDR3 is CASSMGPNTEAFF. As DNA, the CDR3 is TGTGCCAGTAGTATGGGCCCAAACACTGAAGCTTTCTTT.

The V gene is TRBV6-5, the J gene TRBJ1-1; maybe TRBD1 (5 bases). Trimming left V 0 bases short and J 4 bases short, with 9 bases between. Germline CDR1 and CDR2: MNHEY and SVGAGI. The CDR3 consists of 14 residues. CDR3 in amino acids: CASSYSGVGTEAFF. The CDR3 coding sequence is TGTGCCAGCAGTTACTCGGGGGTGGGCACTGAAGCTTTCTTT.

The chain combines TRBV19 with TRBJ2-7; 9 bases are shared with TRBD1. This CDR3 spans 13 amino acids. Germline V gene sequence: CDR1 LNHDA, CDR2 SQIVND (reference sequence). J lost 3 bases, V lost 5 bases, and 2 bases had no gene match. The CDR3 region is CASSADRGYEQYF. CDR3 DNA: TGTGCCAGTAGTGCGGACAGGGGCTACGAGCAGTACTTC.

The chain is built from TRBV19 and TRBJ2-1; 7 positions agree with TRBD2. The CDR3 is made up of 15 amino acids. The germline V gene has CDR1 LNHDA and CDR2 SQIVND (reference sequence). V shed 3 bases and J 6 bases; nucleotides not matched to a gene: 8. The CDR3 sequence: CASSIGGRVANEQFF. In nucleotides, the CDR3 is TGTGCCAGTAGTATTGGAGGGAGGGTTGCCAATGAGCAGTTCTTC.

The rearrangement links TRBV7-3 to TRBJ2-1, with D perhaps matching TRBD2 (5 bases). CDR3 length equals 15 residues. Germline V gene sequence: CDR1 SGHTA, CDR2 FQGTGA. V was trimmed by 5 bases and J by 1 base, leaving 12 bases between them. CDR3 bases: TGTGCCAGCAGCCCACGGGGTGGGTCCTACAATGAGCAGTTCTTC. Its protein product is CASSPRGGSYNEQFF.